Listed below are T cell receptor beta chains from one sample, sequenced in a study of prognosis after radiotherapy for stage I lung cancer. TCRdb re-called the multiplex PCR reads with MiXCR, one entry per CDR3 protein. The data show some 35,000 distinct CDR3 sequences, 32% seen once. The specimen comprised PBMCs, sampled before or after stereotactic body radiation therapy (not recorded which). These receptors were collected from a donor over 45 with non-small cell lung cancer. The CDR3 runs from the conserved cysteine through the conserved F or W. The D gene is left open where the match is weak. Expanded clones get a size class; other rows say once, few or many, or leave the size out.

d_gene	v_gene	j_gene	abundance	CDR3nt	CDR3aa
-	TRBV7-9	TRBJ1-2	many	TGTGCCAGCAGCACGGTCCTGGGGTACACCTTC	CASSTVLGYTF
-	TRBV19	TRBJ2-4	-	TGTGCCAGTAGTATGGGGCGAATAGCCAAAAACATTCAGTACTTC	CASSMGRIAKNIQYF
-	TRBV6-1	TRBJ1-5	many	TGTGCCAGCACCCTGCGACTCGGGAGCGAGCAGCCCCAGCATTTT	CASTLRLGSEQPQHF
-	TRBV7-9	TRBJ2-2	medium-sized	TGTGCCAGCAGCTTAGACGGCTCCGGGGAGCTGTTTTTT	CASSLDGSGELFF
TRBD2	TRBV6-9	TRBJ2-5	many	TGTGCCAGCAGTTACTTATTAGCGGGGGGCCAAGAGACCCAGTACTTC	CASSYLLAGGQETQYF
-	TRBV5-1	TRBJ2-1	many	TGCGCCAGCAGCTTACAGGGAATCGTAAGCAATGAGCAGTTCTTC	CASSLQGIVSNEQFF
TRBD1	TRBV12-3/TRBV12-4	TRBJ2-7	-	TGTGCCAGCAGTCGAACAGGGGTCGAGCAGTACTTC	CASSRTGVEQYF
-	TRBV24-1	TRBJ1-1	many	TGTGCCACCAGTGCGCGGGGTGAAGCTTTCTTT	CATSARGEAFF
TRBD2	TRBV7-3	TRBJ2-3	many	TGTGCCAGCAGCTTAAGTCGGGGGGTTGAGGGCACAGATACGCAGTATTTT	CASSLSRGVEGTDTQYF
TRBD1	TRBV2	TRBJ2-1	-	TGTGCCAGCAGCTTAGTAATAGGACAGGCCTGGAATGAGCAGTTCTTC	CASSLVIGQAWNEQFF
-	TRBV6-2/TRBV6-3	TRBJ2-3	many	TGTGCCAGCAGTTACGATCGGGGGGCCGCGACAGATACGCAGTATTTT	CASSYDRGAATDTQYF
TRBD1	TRBV30	TRBJ2-3	many	TGTGCCTGGAGTGTTGGGTCAACGACAGGGGGGGGAGATACGCAGTATTTT	CAWSVGSTTGGGDTQYF
TRBD1	TRBV11-2	TRBJ2-1	-	TGTGCCAGCAGCTTAATTGGCACAGGGGCTAAAGAGCAGTTCTTC	CASSLIGTGAKEQFF
-	TRBV7-9	TRBJ1-1	many	TGTGCCAGCACCGCGCAGGCCGAAGCTTTCTTT	CASTAQAEAFF
-	TRBV15	TRBJ1-1	many	TGTGCCACCAGCAGAGGGGCTCCGGGCACTGAAGCTTTCTTT	CATSRGAPGTEAFF
-	TRBV5-1	TRBJ2-7	-	TGCGCCAGCAGCTTGGGCGTCAGTACCTACGAGCAGTACTTC	CASSLGVSTYEQYF
-	TRBV7-6	TRBJ1-6	medium-sized	TGTGCCAGCAGCTTAGTACAGAATTCACCCCTCCACTTT	CASSLVQNSPLHF
TRBD1	TRBV15	TRBJ1-5	many	TGTGCCACCAGCAGAGTGCCCGAGCGACAGGGTGGCAATCAGCCCCAGCATTTT	CATSRVPERQGGNQPQHF
-	TRBV7-3	TRBJ2-2	many	TGTGCCAGCAGCCTTATTAGCGGCACCGGGGAGCTGTTTTTT	CASSLISGTGELFF
-	TRBV27	TRBJ1-6	-	TGTGCCAGCAGTCCGGGGCCGGGATCATCCGCGAGGAGCTATAATTCACCCCTCCACTTT	CASSPGPGSSARSYNSPLHF
-	TRBV20-1	TRBJ1-1	many	TGCAGTGTAGCGCTGGGGGGCCTACCTGAAGCTTTCTTT	CSVALGGLPEAFF
-	TRBV7-2	TRBJ2-7	-	TGTGCCAGCAGCTTTCAGGCAGCGCAAGAGCAGTACTTC	CASSFQAAQEQYF
-	TRBV7-2	TRBJ2-3	-	TGTGCCAGCAGCTTAGAAGACGGGGGTGCCGTAGATACGCAGTATTTT	CASSLEDGGAVDTQYF
TRBD1	TRBV20-1	TRBJ2-3	many	TGCAGTGCTGGCATAGTGACAGGGGCCAAAGGACTGGGTACGCAGTATTTT	CSAGIVTGAKGLGTQYF
-	TRBV11-2	TRBJ2-1	many	TGTGCCAGCAGCTTTGGGGGGTCCAATGAGCAGTTCTTC	CASSFGGSNEQFF
TRBD1	TRBV6-2/TRBV6-3	TRBJ1-6	-	TGTGCCAGCAGGCACCGGGACAGGGTCCTTTGGGGGAATTCACCCCTCCACTTT	CASRHRDRVLWGNSPLHF
-	TRBV20-1	TRBJ1-1	-	TGCAGTGCTAGACCCTACCGGGGGCGCCCGAACACTGAAGCTTTCTTT	CSARPYRGRPNTEAFF
-	TRBV28	TRBJ1-3	once	TGTGCCAGCAGCTTTGCTTCAAGTTCTGGAAACACCATATATTTT	CASSFASSSGNTIYF
-	TRBV9	TRBJ1-3	many	TGTGCCAGCAGCGAACAGGGAGCTGGAAACACCATATATTTT	CASSEQGAGNTIYF
-	TRBV5-6	TRBJ1-5	many	TGTGCCAGCAGCTCTACCACGGACCGGGATCAGCCCCAGCATTTT	CASSSTTDRDQPQHF
-	TRBV6-5	TRBJ2-7	many	TGTGCCAGCAGTTACGGCGGGGCGGGTACTTACGAGCAGTACTTC	CASSYGGAGTYEQYF
TRBD2	TRBV3-1	TRBJ2-1	many	TGTGCCAGCAGCCAAGACGTTACTAGCGGGGGCGACAATGAGCAGTTCTTC	CASSQDVTSGGDNEQFF
-	TRBV7-9	TRBJ1-1	-	TGTGCCAGCAGCTTACCCTCCCTGGTTAACACTGAAGCTTTCTTT	CASSLPSLVNTEAFF
-	TRBV2	TRBJ1-2	many	TGTGCCAGCAGTGAAGGGGCAGGCGATGGCTACACCTTC	CASSEGAGDGYTF
-	TRBV7-2	TRBJ1-5	-	TGTGCCGGCAGCTTAGGGGCGTTGGGACTGCCTCAGCCCCAGAATTTT	CAGSLGALGLPQPQNF
TRBD1	TRBV4-2	TRBJ1-6	many	TGTGCCAGCAGCCAATTTTACGGGGACAGGGCTTCACCCCTCCACTTT	CASSQFYGDRASPLHF
TRBD1	TRBV5-5	TRBJ2-5	many	TGTGCCAGCAGCCCCCGGACAGGGGAAGAGACCCAGTACTTC	CASSPRTGEETQYF
-	TRBV29-1	TRBJ2-3	many	TGCAGCGTTGAAGAGATGGTCAGGAAAACAGATACGCAGTATTTT	CSVEEMVRKTDTQYF
TRBD1	TRBV7-6	TRBJ1-3	many	TGTGCCAGCAGCAGAGCAGGGACAGCAGGAAACACCATATATTTT	CASSRAGTAGNTIYF
-	TRBV12-3/TRBV12-4	TRBJ1-5	many	TGTGCCAGCATCCAGGTGAGAAATAGCAATCAGCCCCAGCATTTT	CASIQVRNSNQPQHF
TRBD1	TRBV20-1	TRBJ1-4	many	TGCAGTGCCGGGACAGGTCTACATGAAAAACTGTTTTTT	CSAGTGLHEKLFF
-	TRBV5-1	TRBJ2-5	many	TGCGCCAGCAGCTTGGACACCGCGGTGGTGGGCCAGTACTTC	CASSLDTAVVGQYF
-	TRBV11-3	TRBJ2-6	many	TGTGCCAGCAGCCCCACGGGTGCAGGGGCCAACGTCCTGACTTTC	CASSPTGAGANVLTF
-	TRBV13	TRBJ1-1	many	TGTGCCAGCAGCACCACGGAGGCTGATGAAGCTTTCTTT	CASSTTEADEAFF
-	TRBV19	TRBJ1-5	many	TGTGCCAGTAGTCTCCACACCTTGGGCAATCAGCCCCAGCATTTT	CASSLHTLGNQPQHF
TRBD1	TRBV4-3	TRBJ1-1	many	TGCGCCAGCAGCCAATACTACCTGACAGGGCCAAACACTGAAGCTTTCTTT	CASSQYYLTGPNTEAFF
-	TRBV30	TRBJ2-7	many	TGTGCCTGTTTCCCCCGGGACTCAAACTCCTACGAGCAGTACTTC	CACFPRDSNSYEQYF